The 10 T cell receptor beta chains below were found in one sample sequenced in a study of patients and donors after allogeneic stem cell transplantation. MiXCR, applied by TCRdb to the RT-PCR reads, yields one record per CDR3 protein. The sample lists 900,000 to 1,000,000 distinct CDR3 sequences; around 17% were seen once. Source material: blood, either unsorted or a sorted T cell fraction (not recorded which). The source is a human donor who was either an allogeneic HSCT recipient or a stem cell or donor lymphocyte infusion donor (not recorded which). It is not recorded whose cells these are; they may come from a transplant donor.

J is TRBJ1-1 and V is TRBV20-1; tentatively, D is TRBD1 (5 bases). Trimming pared 0 bases from V and 3 bases from J, leaving 11 bases between. Looked up from germline, CDR1 is DFQATT and CDR2 is SNEGSKA (reference sequence). This CDR3 comprises 14 residues. CDR3 sequence: CSAREAGLYTEAFF. The CDR3 DNA sequence: TGCAGTGCTAGAGAGGCAGGGCTATACACTGAAGCTTTCTTT.

This chain joins TRBV7-2 and TRBJ1-1; D not resolved. Germline V gene data show CDR1 as SGHTA and CDR2 as FQGNSA. The CDR3 contains 12 residues. Trimming cost V 1 base and J 8 bases, with 8 bases left between them. The CDR3 protein is CASSLGVPEAFF. The CDR3 DNA follows: TGTGCCAGCAGCTTAGGGGTTCCAGAAGCTTTCTTT.

This sequence joins TRBV7-6 and TRBJ1-1; D uncertain. This CDR3 has 15 residues. The ends were cut back, 0 bases at V and 5 bases at J, with 13 bases in the middle. Germline V gene sequence: CDR1 SGHVS, CDR2 FNYEAQ. The CDR3 DNA is TGTGCCAGCAGCTTAGCTGTATCGGGTGAAACTGAAGCTTTCTTT. Translation: CASSLAVSGETEAFF. Based on the CDR3 plus reference TRBV7-6 and TRBJ1-1, the full variable domain is GAGVSQSPRYKVTKRGQDVALRCDPISGHVSLYWYRQALGQGPEFLTYFNYEAQQDKSGLPNDRFSAERPEGSISTLTIQRTEQRDSAMYRCASSLAVSGETEAFFGQGTRLTVV.

This clonotype has only a few counts. DNA for the CDR3: TGTGCCAGCAGCGTTAAAGTCCAGTACTTC. Translating it yields CASSVKVQYF. V usage is TRBV4-2 and J usage is TRBJ2-5; no firm D call. The CDR3 sequence is 10 residues long. Germline V lookup: CDR1 LGHNA, CDR2 YNFKEQ. V was trimmed by 5 bases and J by 10 bases, leaving 8 bases between them.

The chain has TRBV12-3 or TRBV12-4 and TRBJ2-1, with D perhaps assigned TRBD1 or TRBD2 (5 bases each). CDR3 size: 15 residues. Trimming took off 6 bases at V and 8 bases at J, with 20 bases between the two ends. The CDR3 coding sequence is TGTGCCAGCAGCCAACCGCCGTTGGGGGTGTATGAGCAGTTCTTC. The encoded protein is CASSQPPLGVYEQFF.

The chain uses TRBV19 and TRBJ2-2; 7 bases agree with TRBD2. Germline lookup yields CDR1 LNHDA and CDR2 SQIVND (reference sequence). The CDR3 has 16 amino acids. The J segment lost 6 bases and the V segment lost 2 bases, leaving 9 bases of the junction unmatched. The chain's CDR3 is CASSILAGEYAGELFF. DNA for the CDR3: TGTGCCAGTAGTATACTCGCGGGGGAGTATGCCGGGGAGCTGTTTTTT. Complete variable domain (other parts from reference TRBV19 and TRBJ2-2): DGGITQSPKYLFRKEGQNVTLSCEQNLNHDAMYWYRQDPGQGLRLIYYSQIVNDFQKGDIAEGYSVSREKKESFPLTVTSAQKNPTAFYLCASSILAGEYAGELFFGEGSRLTVL.

CDR3 coding DNA: TGCAGTGCTAGAGAGGCAGGGAGTCTATCACCCCTCCACTTT. Protein: CSAREAGSLSPLHF. The chain is built from TRBV20-1 and TRBJ1-6, with D tentatively TRBD1 (5 bases). CDR3 size: 14 residues. Germline loops: CDR1 DFQATT, CDR2 SNEGSKA (reference sequence). The ends were cut back, 0 bases at V and 10 bases at J, with 13 bases in the middle.

The chain uses TRBV5-6 and TRBJ2-1, with TRBD1 matching 8 bases. The CDR3 consists of 15 residues. The J segment lost 4 bases and the V segment lost 4 bases, leaving 7 bases of the junction unmatched. The germline V gene has CDR1 SGHDT and CDR2 YYEEEE. The CDR3 loop reads CASSGQGDGYNEQFF. The CDR3, as DNA: TGTGCCAGCAGCGGACAGGGAGACGGGTACAATGAGCAGTTCTTC.

The chain links TRBV2 to TRBJ2-1; TRBD1 matches at 10 bases. The V gene end was trimmed by 1 base and the J gene end by 12 bases; junction bases not matched to a gene: 9. Germline V gives CDR1 SNHLY, CDR2 FYNNEI. The CDR3 is 15 amino acids. The CDR3 reads CASSEVGTGVGRQFF. The CDR3 DNA reads TGTGCCAGCAGTGAAGTCGGGACAGGGGTTGGTAGGCAGTTCTTC.

This chain uses TRBV20-1 with TRBJ2-4, with 7 bases identical to TRBD1. In germline, CDR1 is DFQATT, CDR2 SNEGSKA (reference sequence). V gave up 6 bases and J gave up 0 bases; unmatched junction bases: 17. This CDR3 is 18 amino acids long. CDR3 DNA: TGCAGTGCCCAACCAGGGGGTCGGATTAAAATAGCCAAAAACATTCAGTACTTC. This encodes CSAQPGGRIKIAKNIQYF.